This is a list of T cell receptor beta chains from one sample in a study of control samples from healthy donors and cancer patients. The repertoire was sequenced with immunoSEQ multiplex PCR; TCRdb's copy has only in-frame clones and lacks some. Of about 130,000 clones listed, roughly 84% are singletons. Sequencing input: blood. Every receptor here comes from a man younger than 35 in good health. The CDR3 runs from the conserved cysteine through the conserved F or W. D genes are given only for firm matches. Expanded clones get a size class; other rows say once, few or many, or leave the size out.

D: NA
size: NA
V: TRBV6-5
J: TRBJ2-3
DNA: TGTGCCAGCAGTCCGGACTACTATACGCAGTATTTT
CDR3: CASSPDYYTQYF

D: NA
size: once
V: TRBV24-1
J: TRBJ1-2
DNA: TGTGCCACCAGTCAGGGCGGGGGCTATGGCTACACCTTC
CDR3: CATSQGGGYGYTF

D: TRBD1
size: NA
V: TRBV7-2
J: TRBJ1-2
DNA: TGTGCCAGCAGCCCGAGCGCAGGGGGCAATGGCTACACCTTC
CDR3: CASSPSAGGNGYTF

D: TRBD1
size: NA
V: TRBV28
J: TRBJ2-1
DNA: TGTGCCAGCGATCCAGGGGGCCAGGATGAGCAGTTCTTC
CDR3: CASDPGGQDEQFF

D: NA
size: few
V: TRBV18
J: TRBJ1-1
DNA: TGTGCCAGCTCACCCTCCGTGGCAGGCAGTGAAGCTTTCTTT
CDR3: CASSPSVAGSEAFF

D: TRBD1
size: NA
V: TRBV5-1
J: TRBJ2-3
DNA: TGCGCCAGCAACCACAGGGGGCGCACAGATACGCAGTATTTT
CDR3: CASNHRGRTDTQYF

D: NA
size: NA
V: TRBV27
J: TRBJ1-3
DNA: TGTGCCAGCAGTTTGGCCGGACCTGGAAACACCATATATTTT
CDR3: CASSLAGPGNTIYF

D: NA
size: NA
V: TRBV28
J: TRBJ1-6
DNA: TGTGCCAGCAGACCCCTCGCCCGAGGGGTTTCACCCCTCCACTTT
CDR3: CASRPLARGVSPLHF

D: TRBD1
size: NA
V: TRBV12-3/TRBV12-4
J: TRBJ1-2
DNA: TGTGCCAGCAGTTACCCAGGGGGCCTTGGCTACACCTTC
CDR3: CASSYPGGLGYTF

D: NA
size: NA
V: TRBV4-3
J: TRBJ1-1
DNA: TGCGCCAGCAGCCAAGCGGTCTACACTGAAGCTTTCTTT
CDR3: CASSQAVYTEAFF

D: NA
size: few
V: TRBV5-1
J: TRBJ1-1
DNA: TGCGCCAGCAGCGGACTTAGGGATGGGACTGAAGCTTTCTTT
CDR3: CASSGLRDGTEAFF

D: NA
size: NA
V: TRBV6-5
J: TRBJ1-1
DNA: TGTGCCAGCAGCCGCATGAACACTGAAGCTTTCTTT
CDR3: CASSRMNTEAFF

D: TRBD2
size: NA
V: TRBV7-3
J: TRBJ2-3
DNA: TGTGCCAGCAGCTTATTCGCGCTAGCGGCATCTAGCACAGATACGCAGTATTTT
CDR3: CASSLFALAASSTDTQYF

D: TRBD1
size: NA
V: TRBV6-2/TRBV6-3
J: TRBJ1-6
DNA: TGTGCCAGCAGTTGGGGCAGGGGGCTTTCACCCCTCCACTTT
CDR3: CASSWGRGLSPLHF

D: TRBD1
size: NA
V: TRBV6-5
J: TRBJ2-7
DNA: TGTGCCAGCGCGGGACAGGGGGTCTCCTACGAGCAGTACTTC
CDR3: CASAGQGVSYEQYF

D: NA
size: NA
V: TRBV5-1
J: TRBJ2-1
DNA: TGCGCCAGCAGCTCCCACGGAGACTTGGGCGATGAGCAGTTCTTC
CDR3: CASSSHGDLGDEQFF

D: NA
size: once
V: TRBV6-5
J: TRBJ2-3
DNA: TGTGCCAGCAGTTACTCCCCCCCAGATACGCAGTATTTT
CDR3: CASSYSPPDTQYF

D: NA
size: NA
V: TRBV7-8
J: TRBJ1-2
DNA: TGTGCCAGCAGCTTAGCGCTTTGGGGGGATGGCTACACCTTC
CDR3: CASSLALWGDGYTF

D: NA
size: NA
V: TRBV7-6
J: TRBJ1-1
DNA: TGTGCCAGAGGTCTGGCAAACACTGAAGCTTTCTTT
CDR3: CARGLANTEAFF

D: TRBD1
size: NA
V: TRBV5-1
J: TRBJ2-2
DNA: TGCGCCAGCAGTCTACAGGGGCGGAACACCGGGGAGCTGTTTTTT
CDR3: CASSLQGRNTGELFF

D: NA
size: NA
V: TRBV12-5
J: TRBJ1-1
DNA: TGTGCTAGTGGTTTGGAGCGCACTGAAGCTTTCTTT
CDR3: CASGLERTEAFF

D: TRBD1
size: few
V: TRBV10-3
J: TRBJ1-1
DNA: TGTGCCATCAGTGAGTCGGGGACAGGGGTCTTT
CDR3: CAISESGTGVF

D: NA
size: NA
V: TRBV28
J: TRBJ1-3
DNA: TGTGCCAGCAGTCCCCGGGGCTCTGGAAACACCATATATTTT
CDR3: CASSPRGSGNTIYF

D: NA
size: NA
V: TRBV5-6
J: TRBJ2-7
DNA: TGTGCCAGCAGCTTGAAATTTCAGAGTGCCTACGAGCAGTACTTC
CDR3: CASSLKFQSAYEQYF

D: NA
size: once
V: TRBV5-6
J: TRBJ2-7
DNA: TGTGCCAGCAGCCGCGGACCTAGCGTTCAGGGGTCCTACGAGCAGTACTTC
CDR3: CASSRGPSVQGSYEQYF

D: TRBD1
size: NA
V: TRBV4-1
J: TRBJ2-7
DNA: TGCGCCAGCAGCCCCTCGGGACAGCCCTCGTCCCTATACGAGCAGTACTTC
CDR3: CASSPSGQPSSLYEQYF

D: TRBD1
size: NA
V: TRBV2
J: TRBJ1-2
DNA: TGTGCCAGCAGTCTACAGGGGGGGAACTATGGCTACACCTTC
CDR3: CASSLQGGNYGYTF

D: TRBD2
size: NA
V: TRBV15
J: TRBJ2-7
DNA: TGTGCCACCAGCAGAGTGGGTAGCGGGAGGTACGAGCAGTACTTC
CDR3: CATSRVGSGRYEQYF

D: NA
size: NA
V: TRBV10-3
J: TRBJ2-2
DNA: TGTGCCATCAAAGCTAGTTCGAACACCGGGGAGCTGTTTTTT
CDR3: CAIKASSNTGELFF

D: TRBD2
size: NA
V: TRBV6-1
J: TRBJ2-5
DNA: TGTGCCAGCAGTGATATAATTACTACTAGCGGTCAAGAGACCCAGTACTTC
CDR3: CASSDIITTSGQETQYF

D: TRBD1
size: NA
V: TRBV14
J: TRBJ2-1
DNA: TGTGCCAGCAGCCATGTACAGGGGTCCTACAATGAGCAGTTCTTC
CDR3: CASSHVQGSYNEQFF

D: NA
size: NA
V: TRBV12-3/TRBV12-4
J: TRBJ1-6
DNA: TGTGCCAGCAGCCCAACAAATAATTCACCCCTCCACTTT
CDR3: CASSPTNNSPLHF

D: NA
size: NA
V: TRBV28
J: TRBJ1-5
DNA: TGTGCCAGCAGCCACCATCCCGGAGGGCGGAGCAATCAGCCCCAGCATTTT
CDR3: CASSHHPGGRSNQPQHF

D: NA
size: NA
V: TRBV19
J: TRBJ1-1
DNA: TGTGCCAGTAGTTTAAACAAGAACACTGAAGCTTTCTTT
CDR3: CASSLNKNTEAFF

D: TRBD1
size: NA
V: TRBV30
J: TRBJ1-3
DNA: TGTGCCTGGAACAGGGGTTCTGGAAACACCATATATTTT
CDR3: CAWNRGSGNTIYF

D: NA
size: NA
V: TRBV4-1
J: TRBJ1-1
DNA: TGCGCCAGCAGCTGGGGGAGCCAGAACACTGAAGCTTTCTTT
CDR3: CASSWGSQNTEAFF

D: TRBD2
size: NA
V: TRBV6-5
J: TRBJ2-5
DNA: TGTGCCAGCACGGGGGAGGGCCTAGCGACCCAGTACTTC
CDR3: CASTGEGLATQYF